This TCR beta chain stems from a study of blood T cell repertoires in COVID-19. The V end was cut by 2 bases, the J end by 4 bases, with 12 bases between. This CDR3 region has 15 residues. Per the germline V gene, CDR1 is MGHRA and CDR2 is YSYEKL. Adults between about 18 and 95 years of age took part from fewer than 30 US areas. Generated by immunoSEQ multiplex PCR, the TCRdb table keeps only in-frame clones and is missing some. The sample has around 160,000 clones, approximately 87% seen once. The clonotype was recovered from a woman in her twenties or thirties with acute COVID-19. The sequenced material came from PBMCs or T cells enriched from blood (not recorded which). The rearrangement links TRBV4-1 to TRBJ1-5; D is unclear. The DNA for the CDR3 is TGCGCCAGCAGCCAATCGTCTAATCAAAATCAGCCCCAGCATTTT. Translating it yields CASSQSSNQNQPQHF.